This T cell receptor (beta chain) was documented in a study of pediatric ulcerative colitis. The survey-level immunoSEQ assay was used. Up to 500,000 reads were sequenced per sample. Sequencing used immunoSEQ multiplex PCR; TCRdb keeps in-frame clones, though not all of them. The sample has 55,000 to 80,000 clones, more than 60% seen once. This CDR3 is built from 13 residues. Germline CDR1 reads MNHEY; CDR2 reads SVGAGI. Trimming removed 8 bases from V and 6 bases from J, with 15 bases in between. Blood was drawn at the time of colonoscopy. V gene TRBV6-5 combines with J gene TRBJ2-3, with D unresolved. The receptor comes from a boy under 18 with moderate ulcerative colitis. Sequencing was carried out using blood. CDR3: CASGSQWLDTQYF. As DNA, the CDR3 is TGTGCCAGCGGGTCACAGTGGCTCGATACGCAGTATTTT.